This T cell receptor beta chain was identified in a study of blood T cell repertoires in COVID-19. Background on the study: Sources were T cells, B-cell-depleted T cells, or PBMCs; the material itself was cDNA or gDNA.

Participants, roughly 18 to 90 years old, spanned 25 or so US areas. Either two negative PCRs, clearance, or symptom resolution qualified Cohort 3 donors as recovered. The data were produced by immunoSEQ multiplex PCR, yet TCRdb's version contains in-frame clones alone and is incomplete. This sample carries more than 60,000 clones, more than 75% of them seen once, and the ten largest clones take 10%. Remarks on this clone: This CDR3 is also generated by other DNA sequences in the sample.

This receptor was identified in a woman between 40 and 50 years old who had recovered from COVID-19. Sequencing used PBMCs or T cells enriched from blood (not recorded which).

CDR3 in DNA: TGTGCCAGCAGCCTCGGGCGGGACTATGGCTACACCTTC. Residues: CASSLGRDYGYTF. V and J are TRBV7-9 and TRBJ1-2; D unclear. Germline-derived CDR1 and CDR2 are SEHNR and FQNEAQ (reference sequence). This CDR3 is built from 13 residues. Trimming pared 5 bases from V and 3 bases from J, leaving 10 bases between.